Detailed here is one T cell receptor (beta chain). This sample is drawn from a study of blood T cell repertoires in COVID-19. Germline V CDR1 and CDR2: SNHLY, FYNNEI. Trimming left V 6 bases short and J 10 bases short, with 16 bases between. The CDR3 covers 13 residues. The authors' processing: Nucleated cell number was recorded as an estimate derived from reference gene primer amplification. Some clones are missing from TCRdb's copy, which holds only in-frame ones; the method was immunoSEQ multiplex PCR. V and J calls and clone size are copied from that table; D and trimming were computed from the DNA. Found here are approximately 230,000 clones, under 90% of them singletons; the top ten hold around 1.7%. Cohort 3 recovered donors had two negative PCRs, clearance, or symptom resolution.

The chain links TRBV2 to TRBJ2-1; a weak D match, TRBD1 (6 bases). The TCR originated in a man aged 40-49 years who had recovered from COVID-19. Material: PBMCs or T cells enriched from blood (not recorded which). In DNA, the CDR3 is TGTGCCAGCAGCACTAACAGGGAAACAGAGCAGTTCTTC. Encoded protein: CASSTNRETEQFF.